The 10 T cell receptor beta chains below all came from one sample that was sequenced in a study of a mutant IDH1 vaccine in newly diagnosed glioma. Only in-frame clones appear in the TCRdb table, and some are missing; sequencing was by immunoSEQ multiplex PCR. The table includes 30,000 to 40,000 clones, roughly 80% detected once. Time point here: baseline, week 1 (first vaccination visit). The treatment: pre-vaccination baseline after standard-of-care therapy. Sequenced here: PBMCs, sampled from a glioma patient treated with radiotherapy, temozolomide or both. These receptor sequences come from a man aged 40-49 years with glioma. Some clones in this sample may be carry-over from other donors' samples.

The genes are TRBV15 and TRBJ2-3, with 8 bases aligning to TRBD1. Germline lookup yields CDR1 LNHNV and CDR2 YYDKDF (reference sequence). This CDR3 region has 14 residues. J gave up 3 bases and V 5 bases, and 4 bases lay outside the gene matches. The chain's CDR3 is CATSAQGGTDTQYF. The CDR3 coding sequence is TGTGCCACCAGCGCACAGGGGGGAACAGATACGCAGTATTTT. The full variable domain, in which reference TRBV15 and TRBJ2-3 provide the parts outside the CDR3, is DAMVIQNPRYQVTQFGKPVTLSCSQTLNHNVMYWYQQKSSQAPKLLFHYYDKDFNNEADTPDNFQSRRPNTSFCFLDIRSPGLGDTAMYLCATSAQGGTDTQYFGPGTRLTVL.

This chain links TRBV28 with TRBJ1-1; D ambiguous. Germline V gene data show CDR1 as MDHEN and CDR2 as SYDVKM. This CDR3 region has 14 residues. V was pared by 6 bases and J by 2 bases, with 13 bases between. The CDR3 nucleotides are TGTGCCAGCAGCCTACCCATCCGAAACACTGAAGCTTTCTTT. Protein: CASSLPIRNTEAFF. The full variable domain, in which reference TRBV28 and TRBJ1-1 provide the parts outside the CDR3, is DVKVTQSSRYLVKRTGEKVFLECVQDMDHENMFWYRQDPGLGLRLIYFSYDVKMKEKGDIPEGYSVSREKKERFSLILESASTNQTSMYLCASSLPIRNTEAFFGQGTRLTVV.

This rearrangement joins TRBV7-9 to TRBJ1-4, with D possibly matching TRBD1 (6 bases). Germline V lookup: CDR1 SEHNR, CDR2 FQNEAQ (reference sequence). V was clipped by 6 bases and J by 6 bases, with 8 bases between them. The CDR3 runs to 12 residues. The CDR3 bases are TGTGCCAGCAGGGACAGTCATGAAAAACTGTTTTTT. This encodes CASRDSHEKLFF.

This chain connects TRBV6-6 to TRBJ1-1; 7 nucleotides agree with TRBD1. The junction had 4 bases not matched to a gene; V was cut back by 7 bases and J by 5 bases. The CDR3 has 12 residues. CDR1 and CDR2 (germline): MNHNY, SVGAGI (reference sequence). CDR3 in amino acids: CASTTGETEAFF. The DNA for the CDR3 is TGTGCCAGCACAACAGGGGAAACTGAAGCTTTCTTT.

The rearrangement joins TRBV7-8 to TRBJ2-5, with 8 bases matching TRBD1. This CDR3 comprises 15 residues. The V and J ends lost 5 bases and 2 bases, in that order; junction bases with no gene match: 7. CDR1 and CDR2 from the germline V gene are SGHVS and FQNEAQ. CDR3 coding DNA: TGTGCCAGCAGCCGGGGGCGGACAGGGCAAGAGACCCAGTACTTC. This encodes CASSRGRTGQETQYF.

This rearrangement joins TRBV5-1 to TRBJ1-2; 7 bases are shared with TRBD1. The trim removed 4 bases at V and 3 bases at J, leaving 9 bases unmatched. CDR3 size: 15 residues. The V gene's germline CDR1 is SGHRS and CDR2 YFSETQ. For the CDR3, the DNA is TGCGCCAGCAGCCCGTGGTCTGACAGGGACTATGGCTACACCTTC. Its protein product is CASSPWSDRDYGYTF.

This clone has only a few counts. CDR3 sequence reads: CASSIQVDRHQETQYF. DNA for the CDR3: TGTGCCAGTAGTATACAAGTGGACCGGCACCAAGAGACCCAGTACTTC. The chain couples TRBV19 to TRBJ2-5; D unclear. The CDR3 has 16 amino acids. In germline, CDR1 is LNHDA, CDR2 SQIVND (reference sequence). Between the trimmed V and J ends, which lost 2 bases and 0 bases, there was a span of 13 bases.

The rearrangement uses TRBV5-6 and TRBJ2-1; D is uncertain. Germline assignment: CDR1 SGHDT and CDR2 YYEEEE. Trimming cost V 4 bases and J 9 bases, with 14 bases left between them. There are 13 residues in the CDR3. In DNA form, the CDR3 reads TGTGCCAGCAGCCCCGGTACGTCCCTTGAGCAGTTCTTC. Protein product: CASSPGTSLEQFF.

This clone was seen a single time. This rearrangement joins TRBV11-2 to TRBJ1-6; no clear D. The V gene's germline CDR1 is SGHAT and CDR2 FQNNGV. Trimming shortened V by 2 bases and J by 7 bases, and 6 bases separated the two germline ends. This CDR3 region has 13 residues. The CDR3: CASSLHPNSPLHF. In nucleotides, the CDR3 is TGTGCCAGCAGCTTACACCCAAATTCACCCCTCCACTTT.

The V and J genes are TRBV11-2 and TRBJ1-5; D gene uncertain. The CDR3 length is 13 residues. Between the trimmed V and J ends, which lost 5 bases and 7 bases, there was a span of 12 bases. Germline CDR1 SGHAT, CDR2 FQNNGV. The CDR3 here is CASSRNRGQPQHF. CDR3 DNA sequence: TGTGCCAGCAGCCGGAACCGGGGACAGCCCCAGCATTTT.